This TCR beta chain was profiled in a study of cytomegalovirus exposure and HLA in healthy donors. Regarding the study as a whole: The listing of 150 or so TCR beta chains classed them as cytomegalovirus-associated. In the 120 or so validation repertoires, about 94% of cluster scores exceeded 0, per a later analysis. Most TCR sequences showed up rarely, but some public TCRs showed up in many donors.

Losses at the gene ends were 1 base for V and 1 base for J; bases not matched to a gene: 4. Germline assignment: CDR1 MGHRA and CDR2 YSYEKL. The CDR3 loop spans 17 amino acids. As concerns this clone: Its target is not known.

The donors were part of the approximately 120-subject validation cohort, which stood apart from the roughly 640-subject first cohort. Here immunoSEQ multiplex PCR was the method, and the copy in TCRdb shows in-frame clones only, minus some. The data show about 200,000 clones, 80% to 90% seen once. Sequencing was carried out using PBMCs. The chain is built from TRBV4-1 and TRBJ2-4; TRBD1 aligns across 10 bases. This TCR was sampled from a woman under 30 in good health and CMV-seropositive. CDR3 in amino acids: CASSQVGTGVAKNIQYF. CDR3 coding DNA: TGCGCCAGCAGCCAAGTTGGGACAGGGGTTGCCAAAAACATTCAGTACTTC.